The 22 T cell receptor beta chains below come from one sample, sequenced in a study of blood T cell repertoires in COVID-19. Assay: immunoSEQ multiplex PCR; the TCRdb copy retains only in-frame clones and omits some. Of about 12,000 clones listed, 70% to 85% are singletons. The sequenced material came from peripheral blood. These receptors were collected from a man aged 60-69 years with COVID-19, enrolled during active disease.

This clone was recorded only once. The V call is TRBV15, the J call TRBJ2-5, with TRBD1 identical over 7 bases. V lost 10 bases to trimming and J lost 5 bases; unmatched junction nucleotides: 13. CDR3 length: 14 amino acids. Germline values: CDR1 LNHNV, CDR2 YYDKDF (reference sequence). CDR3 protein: CAIQRDSNMETQYF. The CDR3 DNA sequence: TGTGCCATACAGAGGGACAGTAATATGGAGACCCAGTACTTC. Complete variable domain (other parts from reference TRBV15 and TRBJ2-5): DAMVIQNPRYQVTQFGKPVTLSCSQTLNHNVMYWYQQKSSQAPKLLFHYYDKDFNNEADTPDNFQSRRPNTSFCFLDIRSPGLGDTAMYLCAIQRDSNMETQYFGPGTRLLVL.

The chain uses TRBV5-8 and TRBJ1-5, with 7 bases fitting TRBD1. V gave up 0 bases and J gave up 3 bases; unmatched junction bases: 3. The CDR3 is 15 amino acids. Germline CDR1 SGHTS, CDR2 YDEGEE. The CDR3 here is CASSLGQGVNQPQHF. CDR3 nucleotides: TGTGCCAGCAGCTTGGGACAGGGAGTCAATCAGCCCCAGCATTTT.

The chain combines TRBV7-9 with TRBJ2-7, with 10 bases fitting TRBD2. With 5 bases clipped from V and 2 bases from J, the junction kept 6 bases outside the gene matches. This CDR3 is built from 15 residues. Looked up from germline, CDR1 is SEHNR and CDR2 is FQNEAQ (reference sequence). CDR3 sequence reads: CASSGWLAGAYEQYV. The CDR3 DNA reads TGTGCCAGCAGCGGGTGGCTAGCGGGAGCCTACGAGCAGTACGTC.

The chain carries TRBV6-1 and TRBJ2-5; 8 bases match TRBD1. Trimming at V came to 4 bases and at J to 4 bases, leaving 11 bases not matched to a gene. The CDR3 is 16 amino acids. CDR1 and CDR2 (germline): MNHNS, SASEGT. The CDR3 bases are TGTGCCAGCAGTGTAAGGGCCCGGACAGGGTTAGAGACCCAGTACTTC. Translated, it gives CASSVRARTGLETQYF.

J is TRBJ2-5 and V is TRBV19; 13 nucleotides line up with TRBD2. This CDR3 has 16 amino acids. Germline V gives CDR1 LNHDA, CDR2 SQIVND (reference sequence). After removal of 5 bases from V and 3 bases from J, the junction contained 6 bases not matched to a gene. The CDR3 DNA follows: TGTGCCAGTAGTGATCCGGGGACTAGCGGGAAAGAGACCCAGTACTTC. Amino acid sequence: CASSDPGTSGKETQYF.

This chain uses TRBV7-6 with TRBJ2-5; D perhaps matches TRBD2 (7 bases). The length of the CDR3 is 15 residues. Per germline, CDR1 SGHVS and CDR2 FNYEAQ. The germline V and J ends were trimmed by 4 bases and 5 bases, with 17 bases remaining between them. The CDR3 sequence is CASSWLGGRLETQYF. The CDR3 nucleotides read TGTGCCAGCAGCTGGTTGGGGGGGCGCCTGGAGACCCAGTACTTC.

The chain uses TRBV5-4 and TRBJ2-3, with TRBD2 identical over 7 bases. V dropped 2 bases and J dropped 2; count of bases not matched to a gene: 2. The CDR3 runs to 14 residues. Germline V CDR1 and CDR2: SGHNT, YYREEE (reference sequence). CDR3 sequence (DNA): TGTGCCAGCAGCTTAACTAGCGACACAGATACGCAGTATTTT. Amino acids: CASSLTSDTDTQYF.

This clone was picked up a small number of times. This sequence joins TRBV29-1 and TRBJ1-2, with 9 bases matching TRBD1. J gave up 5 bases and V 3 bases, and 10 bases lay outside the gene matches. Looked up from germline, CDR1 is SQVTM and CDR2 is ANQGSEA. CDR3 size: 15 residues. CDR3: CSVEGTGLSYYGYTF. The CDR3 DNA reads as TGCAGCGTTGAGGGGACAGGGTTGTCTTATTATGGCTACACCTTC. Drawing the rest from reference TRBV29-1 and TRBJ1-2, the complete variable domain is SAVISQKPSRDICQRGTSLTIQCQVDSQVTMMFWYRQQPGQSLTLIATANQGSEATYESGFVIDKFPISRPNLTFSTLTVSNMSPEDSSIYLCSVEGTGLSYYGYTFGSGTRLTVV.

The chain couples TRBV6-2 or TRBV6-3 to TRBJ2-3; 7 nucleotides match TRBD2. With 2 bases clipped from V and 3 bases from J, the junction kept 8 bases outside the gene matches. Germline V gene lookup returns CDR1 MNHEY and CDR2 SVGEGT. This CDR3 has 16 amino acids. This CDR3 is CASSYRAGRVTDTQYF. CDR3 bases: TGTGCCAGCAGTTACAGGGCAGGGAGGGTTACAGATACGCAGTATTTT.

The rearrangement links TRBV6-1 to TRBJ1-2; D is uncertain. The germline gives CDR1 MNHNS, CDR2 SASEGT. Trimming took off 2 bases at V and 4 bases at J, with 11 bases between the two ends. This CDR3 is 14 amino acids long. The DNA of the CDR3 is TGTGCCAGCAGTGAAAGCAGGATAGTCTATGGCTACACCTTC. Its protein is CASSESRIVYGYTF.

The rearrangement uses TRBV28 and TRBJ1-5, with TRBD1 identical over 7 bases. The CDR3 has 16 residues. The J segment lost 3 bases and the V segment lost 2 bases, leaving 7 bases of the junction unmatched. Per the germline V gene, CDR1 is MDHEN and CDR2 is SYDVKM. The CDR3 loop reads CASSLRTGAYNQPQHF. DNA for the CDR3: TGTGCCAGCAGTTTACGTACAGGGGCCTACAATCAGCCCCAGCATTTT.

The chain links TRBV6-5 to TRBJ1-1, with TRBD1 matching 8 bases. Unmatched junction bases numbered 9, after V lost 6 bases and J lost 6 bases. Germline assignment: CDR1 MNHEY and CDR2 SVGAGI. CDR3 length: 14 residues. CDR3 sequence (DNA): TGTGCCAGCAGAACCGGGACAGGCGTGTCTGAAGCTTTCTTT. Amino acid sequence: CASRTGTGVSEAFF.

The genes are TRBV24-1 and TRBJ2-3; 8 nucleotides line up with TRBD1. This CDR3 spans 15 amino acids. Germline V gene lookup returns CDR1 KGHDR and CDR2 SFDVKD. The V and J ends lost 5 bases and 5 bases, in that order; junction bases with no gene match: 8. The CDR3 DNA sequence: TGTGCCACCAGTGTCCTCAGGGGGCAGGGAGATACGCAGTATTTT. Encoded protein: CATSVLRGQGDTQYF.

The CDR3 DNA is TGTGCCAGCAGCTACCGGGAGGGAAGAACAGATACGCAGTATTTT. Translated: CASSYREGRTDTQYF. The chain joins TRBV6-5 to TRBJ2-3; 8 nucleotides match TRBD2. V lost 6 bases to trimming and J lost 3 bases; unmatched junction nucleotides: 8. Germline loops: CDR1 MNHEY, CDR2 SVGAGI. This CDR3 is built from 15 residues.

CDR3 protein: CASSPSLGGGTQYF. The DNA for the CDR3 is TGTGCCAGCAGCCCAAGTCTCGGTGGTGGGACCCAGTACTTC. This chain uses TRBV5-6 with TRBJ2-5, with D uncertain. V was clipped by 4 bases and J by 7 bases, with 17 bases between them. CDR1 is SGHDT and CDR2 is YYEEEE in the germline V gene. The CDR3 totals 14 residues.

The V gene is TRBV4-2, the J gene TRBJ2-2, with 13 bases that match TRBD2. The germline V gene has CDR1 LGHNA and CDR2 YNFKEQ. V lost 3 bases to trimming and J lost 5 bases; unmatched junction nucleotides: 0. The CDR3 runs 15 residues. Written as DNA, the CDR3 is TGTGCCAGCAGCCAGGGACTAGCGGGGACCGGGGAGCTGTTTTTT. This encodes CASSQGLAGTGELFF.

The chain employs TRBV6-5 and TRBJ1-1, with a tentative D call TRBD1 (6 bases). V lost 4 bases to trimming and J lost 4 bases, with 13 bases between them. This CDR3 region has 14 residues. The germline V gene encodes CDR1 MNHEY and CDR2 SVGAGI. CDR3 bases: TGTGCCAGCAGTTCCCTTACAGGGCGCACTGAAGCTTTCTTT. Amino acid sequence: CASSSLTGRTEAFF.

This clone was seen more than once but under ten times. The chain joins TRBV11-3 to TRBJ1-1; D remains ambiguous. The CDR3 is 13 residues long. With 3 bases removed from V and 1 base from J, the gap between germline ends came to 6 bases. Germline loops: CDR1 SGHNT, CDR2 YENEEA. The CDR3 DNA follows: TGTGCCAGCAGCTTCGTCAGGAACACTGAAGCTTTCTTT. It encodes CASSFVRNTEAFF.

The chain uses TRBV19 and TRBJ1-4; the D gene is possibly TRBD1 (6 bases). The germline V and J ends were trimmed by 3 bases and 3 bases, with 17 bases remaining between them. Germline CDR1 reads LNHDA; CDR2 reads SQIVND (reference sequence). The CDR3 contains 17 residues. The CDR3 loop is CASSIIGGRMANEKLFF. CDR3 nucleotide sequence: TGTGCCAGTAGTATTATTGGGGGCAGAATGGCTAATGAAAAACTGTTTTTT.

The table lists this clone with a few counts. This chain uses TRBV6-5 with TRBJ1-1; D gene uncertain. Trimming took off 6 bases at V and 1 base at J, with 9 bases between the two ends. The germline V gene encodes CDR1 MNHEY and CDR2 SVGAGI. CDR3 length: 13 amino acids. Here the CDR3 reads CASRNRENTEAFF. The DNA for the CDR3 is TGTGCCAGCAGGAACAGAGAGAACACTGAAGCTTTCTTT.

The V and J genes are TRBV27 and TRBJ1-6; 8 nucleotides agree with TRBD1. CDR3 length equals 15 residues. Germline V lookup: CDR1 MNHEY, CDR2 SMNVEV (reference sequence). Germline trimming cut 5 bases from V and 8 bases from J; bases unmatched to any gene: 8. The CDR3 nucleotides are TGTGCCAGCAGTCGCCGGGACAGGCCGGATTCACCCCTCCACTTT. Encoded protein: CASSRRDRPDSPLHF.

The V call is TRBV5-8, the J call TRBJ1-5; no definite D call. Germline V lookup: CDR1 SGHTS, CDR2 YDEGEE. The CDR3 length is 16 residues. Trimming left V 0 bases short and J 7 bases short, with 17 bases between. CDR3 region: CASSLVLGTRGQPQHF. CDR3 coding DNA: TGTGCCAGCAGCTTGGTTCTAGGCACCCGCGGGCAGCCCCAGCATTTT.